The 16 T cell receptor beta chains listed next were all sequenced from one sample in a study of neoadjuvant anti-PD-1 for oral cavity cancer. The time point is: after neoadjuvant nivolumab, at surgical resection. This table comes from immunoSEQ multiplex PCR, and its TCRdb copy is limited to in-frame clones, with some not included. Altogether some 29,000 clones are present, about 77% being singletons, with the ten largest covering around 3.3%. The specimen was PBMCs, collected after nivolumab (anti-PD-1) treatment. The receptors stem from a person between 40 and 80 years old with oral cavity squamous cell carcinoma.

The chain uses TRBV18 and TRBJ2-6; D is unresolved. CDR3 size: 17 residues. CDR1 and CDR2 from the germline V gene are KGHSH and LQKENI. Trimming took off 5 bases at V and 0 bases at J, with 14 bases between the two ends. CDR3 amino acids: CASSTTRTPSGANVLTF. CDR3 in DNA: TGTGCCAGCTCAACGACAAGGACCCCCTCTGGGGCCAACGTCCTGACTTTC.

For the CDR3, the DNA is TGCGCCAGCAGCCAAGAGACAGGGGCCCTACAGCAGTTCTTC. Protein sequence: CASSQETGALQQFF. The genes are TRBV4-1 and TRBJ2-1; 8 bases are a match to TRBD1. The CDR3 runs to 14 residues. In germline, CDR1 is MGHRA, CDR2 YSYEKL. J lost 11 bases, V lost 0 bases, and 6 bases had no gene match.

CDR3 sequence (DNA): TGTGCCAGCAGCAGGGGGACAAATACCTACGAGCAGTACTTC. This sequence encodes CASSRGTNTYEQYF. This chain joins TRBV21-1 and TRBJ2-7; the listed D gene, TRBD1, was not tested against the DNA. TRBV21-1 is an annotated pseudogene. The CDR3 has 14 residues.

V gene TRBV15 combines with J gene TRBJ2-5; 7 bases fit TRBD1. The J call may not be correct, given that the DNA end is closer to TRBJ2-7. In germline, CDR1 is LNHNV, CDR2 YYDKDF (reference sequence). CDR3 length: 14 residues. The CDR3 DNA reads as TGTGCCACCAGCCCCCGTGGGACAGTCTACGAGCAGTACTTC. Translating it yields CATSPRGTVYEQYF.

This chain connects TRBV11-2 to TRBJ2-7; D call uncertain. This CDR3 spans 14 amino acids. Trimming shortened V by 3 bases and J by 2 bases, and 11 bases separated the two germline ends. Germline V gives CDR1 SGHAT, CDR2 FQNNGV. CDR3 sequence (DNA): TGTGCCAGCAGCTTTAGGACCACCACCTACGAGCAGTACTTC. Translation gives CASSFRTTTYEQYF.

This rearrangement joins TRBV7-9 to TRBJ1-2, with 7 bases that match TRBD1. The CDR3 is made up of 17 amino acids. Germline trimming cut 5 bases from V and 1 base from J; bases unmatched to any gene: 13. Germline CDR1 reads SEHNR; CDR2 reads FQNEAQ (reference sequence). CDR3 amino acids: CASSHSTGALINYGYTF. CDR3 sequence (DNA): TGTGCCAGCAGCCACAGCACAGGGGCGCTGATTAACTATGGCTACACCTTC.

The gene calls are TRBV11-2 and TRBJ2-4; TRBD2 aligns across 7 bases. Germline CDR1 is SGHAT and CDR2 is FQNNGV. V gave up 0 bases and J gave up 7 bases; unmatched junction bases: 6. The CDR3 contains 15 residues. CDR3 DNA sequence: TGTGCCAGCAGCTTAGATCAGGGTAGCGGGAACATTCAGTACTTC. Amino acids: CASSLDQGSGNIQYF.

The V and J genes are TRBV6-6 and TRBJ1-1, with D perhaps matching TRBD1 (6 bases). CDR3 length: 12 amino acids. The germline CDR1 and CDR2 sequences are MNHNY and SVGAGI (reference sequence). The V end lost 6 bases, the J end lost 5 bases, and 10 bases lay between the germline ends. The CDR3 loop is CASSFQGTEAFF. The CDR3 DNA reads as TGTGCCAGCAGCTTTCAGGGGACTGAAGCTTTCTTT.

V usage is TRBV7-6 and J usage is TRBJ2-5; the D gene is possibly TRBD2 (6 bases). Trimming removed 5 bases at V and 7 bases at J, with 26 bases between. Germline values: CDR1 SGHVS, CDR2 FNYEAQ. The CDR3 sequence is 17 residues long. The CDR3 spells CASSHPKGGERIGTQYF. CDR3 nucleotide sequence: TGTGCCAGCAGCCATCCCAAAGGAGGGGAGAGGATTGGGACCCAGTACTTC. The variable domain in full, with the rest retrieved from reference TRBV7-6 and TRBJ2-5, is GAGVSQSPRYKVTKRGQDVALRCDPISGHVSLYWYRQALGQGPEFLTYFNYEAQQDKSGLPNDRFSAERPEGSISTLTIQRTEQRDSAMYRCASSHPKGGERIGTQYFGPGTRLLVL.

This clone was seen a single time. This rearrangement joins TRBV27 to TRBJ2-7, with 10 bases aligning to TRBD1. The V gene's germline CDR1 is MNHEY and CDR2 SMNVEV (reference sequence). This CDR3 is built from 16 residues. After removal of 6 bases from V and 4 bases from J, the junction contained 12 bases not matched to a gene. The CDR3 is CASSSTGTGALYEQYF. The CDR3, as DNA: TGTGCCAGCAGCTCGACCGGGACAGGGGCCTTATACGAGCAGTACTTC.

The rearrangement joins TRBV19 to TRBJ1-5, with 7 bases matching TRBD1. The CDR3 sequence is 14 residues long. Germline assignment: CDR1 LNHDA and CDR2 SQIVND (reference sequence). V lost 10 bases, J lost 6 bases, and 12 bases stayed unmatched. The CDR3 sequence: CATSKGAQGQPQHF. Written as DNA, the CDR3 is TGTGCCACCAGTAAGGGGGCGCAAGGTCAGCCCCAGCATTTT.

V usage is TRBV5-4 and J usage is TRBJ1-2; a possible D gene is TRBD1 (5 bases). Between the trimmed V and J ends, which lost 4 bases and 2 bases, there was a span of 12 bases. Germline V gives CDR1 SGHNT, CDR2 YYREEE (reference sequence). The CDR3 has 14 residues. CDR3 nucleotide sequence: TGTGCCAGCAGCCAGAGACAGACCAACTATGGCTACACCTTC. This gives the protein CASSQRQTNYGYTF.

V is TRBV7-8 and J is TRBJ2-2; D unresolved. V was cut by 5 bases and J by 2 bases, with 12 bases left in between. The germline V gene has CDR1 SGHVS and CDR2 FQNEAQ. This CDR3 has 15 residues. CDR3 sequence (DNA): TGTGCCAGCAGCCTACAGACGGATAACACCGGGGAGCTGTTTTTT. This encodes CASSLQTDNTGELFF. Variable domain in full (rest from reference TRBV7-8 and TRBJ2-2): GAGVSQSPRYKVAKRGQDVALRCDPISGHVSLFWYQQALGQGPEFLTYFQNEAQLDKSGLPSDRFFAERPEGSVSTLKIQRTQQEDSAVYLCASSLQTDNTGELFFGEGSRLTVL.

The chain is built from TRBV4-3 and TRBJ2-2; D assignment may be TRBD1 or TRBD2 (5 bases each). Germline CDR1 is LGHNA and CDR2 is YSLEER. The CDR3 covers 18 residues. Deletions cut 4 bases from V and 1 base from J, with 19 bases between. CDR3 in amino acids: CASSPATLAGRNTGELFF. The CDR3 nucleotides are TGCGCCAGCAGCCCTGCCACCCTGGCAGGGAGGAACACCGGGGAGCTGTTTTTT.

The chain uses TRBV5-4 and TRBJ2-5; D remains unclear. V was trimmed by 0 bases and J by 1 base, leaving 7 bases between them. Germline CDR1 SGHNT, CDR2 YYREEE (reference sequence). The CDR3 runs 14 residues. CDR3 region: CASSLATAQETQYF. CDR3 coding DNA: TGTGCCAGCAGCTTGGCCACGGCCCAAGAGACCCAGTACTTC. Together with reference TRBV5-4 and TRBJ2-5, the CDR3 gives the full variable domain: ETGVTQSPTHLIKTRGQQVTLRCSSQSGHNTVSWYQQALGQGPQFIFQYYREEENGRGNFPPRFSGLQFPNYSSELNVNALELDDSALYLCASSLATAQETQYFGPGTRLLVL.

This clone has more than one count but fewer than ten. The gene calls are TRBV30 and TRBJ2-3; 12 bases map to TRBD2. V shed 4 bases, J shed 6 bases, and the junction held 8 bases outside the gene matches. The CDR3 loop spans 15 amino acids. The V gene's germline CDR1 is GTSNPN and CDR2 SVGIG (reference sequence). The CDR3 reads CAWKQLAGGYDTQYF. For the CDR3, the DNA is TGTGCCTGGAAACAACTAGCGGGGGGTTACGATACGCAGTATTTT.